The 7 T cell receptor beta chains reported below all come from one sample, sequenced in a study of T cell responses to AZD1222 COVID-19 vaccine. Assay used: immunoSEQ multiplex PCR; TCRdb lists only in-frame clones, some missing. The data show 90,000 to 150,000 clones, roughly 90% seen once. This specimen was peripheral blood, taken on day 0 of AZD1222 vaccination. The receptors stem from an adult in good health.

This rearrangement joins TRBV7-9 to TRBJ1-2; no definite D call. This CDR3 has 14 residues. Germline CDR1 is SEHNR and CDR2 is FQNEAQ (reference sequence). Trimming shortened V by 5 bases and J by 6 bases, and 16 bases separated the two germline ends. The CDR3: CASSPGRWKDGYTF. The CDR3 DNA reads TGTGCCAGCAGCCCCGGGCGGTGGAAGGATGGCTACACCTTC.

This chain connects TRBV19 to TRBJ2-1, with TRBD2 matching over 13 bases. The V and J ends lost 10 bases and 7 bases, in that order; junction bases with no gene match: 19. CDR3 length equals 18 residues. Germline V gene lookup returns CDR1 LNHDA and CDR2 SQIVND (reference sequence). The CDR3 nucleotides are TGTGCCACGCGGGCCGGGACATGGGGACTAGCGGGAATGAATGAGCAGTTCTTC. This translates into CATRAGTWGLAGMNEQFF.

The chain recombines TRBV19 with TRBJ2-3, with D possibly TRBD2 on 6 matching bases. With 5 bases removed from V and 0 bases from J, the gap between germline ends came to 6 bases. Germline CDR1 LNHDA, CDR2 SQIVND (reference sequence). This CDR3 contains 13 residues. The CDR3 DNA reads TGTGCCAGTAGTGGGACTAGCACAGATACGCAGTATTTT. The encoded protein is CASSGTSTDTQYF.

V and J are TRBV2 and TRBJ1-2, with 9 bases aligning to TRBD1. Germline CDR1 reads SNHLY; CDR2 reads FYNNEI. The CDR3 length is 13 residues. V was clipped by 6 bases and J by 8 bases; unmatched bases: 7. CDR3 amino acids: CASRTGQGSGYTF. Here the CDR3 DNA reads TGTGCCAGCAGAACGGGACAGGGTAGCGGCTACACCTTC.

A note on this clone: One end of the junction does not line up with germline, which may come from a read error. This specimen includes other DNA sequences encoding the same CDR3. This chain links TRBV5-4 with TRBJ1-3; possibly TRBD1 for D (6 bases). CDR1 and CDR2 from the germline V gene are SGHNT and YYREEE (reference sequence). The CDR3 spans 16 residues. The CDR3 nucleotides read TGTGCCAGCAGCTTGGGTCAGGGGACCTCTGGAAACACTATATATTTT. It yields the protein CASSLGQGTSGNTIYF. The whole variable domain, remainder taken from reference TRBV5-4 and TRBJ1-3, is ETGVTQSPTHLIKTRGQQVTLRCSSQSGHNTVSWYQQALGQGPQFIFQYYREEENGRGNFPPRFSGLQFPNYSSELNVNALELDDSALYLCASSLGQGTSGNTIYFGEGSWLTVV.

The chain carries TRBV5-4 and TRBJ1-1, with a possible D match to TRBD1 (5 bases). From germline, CDR1 is SGHNT and CDR2 YYREEE (reference sequence). This CDR3 spans 15 amino acids. V lost 0 bases to trimming and J lost 2 bases, with 11 bases between them. CDR3 coding DNA: TGTGCCAGCAGCTTGGTGCGGGGGGGTAACACTGAAGCTTTCTTT. It yields the protein CASSLVRGGNTEAFF.

This clone was found many times. The rearrangement links TRBV5-6 to TRBJ1-5; no reliable D call. V was pared by 0 bases and J by 0 bases, with 10 bases between. This CDR3 contains 16 residues. From germline, CDR1 is SGHDT and CDR2 YYEEEE. The CDR3 DNA reads TGTGCCAGCAGCTTGGCCGGGCCAGTTAGCAATCAGCCCCAGCATTTT. This sequence encodes CASSLAGPVSNQPQHF.